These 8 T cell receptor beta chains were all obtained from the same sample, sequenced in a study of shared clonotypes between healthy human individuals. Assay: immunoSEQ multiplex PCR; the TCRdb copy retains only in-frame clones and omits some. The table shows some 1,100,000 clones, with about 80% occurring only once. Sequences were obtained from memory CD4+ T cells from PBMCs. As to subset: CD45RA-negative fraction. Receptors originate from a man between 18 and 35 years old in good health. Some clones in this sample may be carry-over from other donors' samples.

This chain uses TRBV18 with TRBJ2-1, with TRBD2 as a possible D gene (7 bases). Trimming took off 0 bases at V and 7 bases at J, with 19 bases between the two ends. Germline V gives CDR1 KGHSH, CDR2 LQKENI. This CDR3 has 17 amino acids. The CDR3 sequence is CASSPPRGRAGYNEQFF. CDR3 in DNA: TGTGCCAGCTCACCACCGAGGGGGAGGGCCGGTTATAATGAGCAGTTCTTC.

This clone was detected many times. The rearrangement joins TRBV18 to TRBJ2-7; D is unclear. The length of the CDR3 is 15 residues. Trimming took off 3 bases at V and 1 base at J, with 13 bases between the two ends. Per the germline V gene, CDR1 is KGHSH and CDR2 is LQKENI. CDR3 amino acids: CASSPVDGKSYEQYF. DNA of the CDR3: TGTGCCAGCTCACCCGTAGACGGCAAGTCCTACGAGCAGTACTTC.

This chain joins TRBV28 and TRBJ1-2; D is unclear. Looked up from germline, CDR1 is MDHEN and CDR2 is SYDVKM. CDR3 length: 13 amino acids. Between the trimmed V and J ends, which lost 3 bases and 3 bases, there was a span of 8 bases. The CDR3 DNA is TGTGCCAGCAGTTTTTTGGTCGACTATGGCTACACCTTC. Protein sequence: CASSFLVDYGYTF.

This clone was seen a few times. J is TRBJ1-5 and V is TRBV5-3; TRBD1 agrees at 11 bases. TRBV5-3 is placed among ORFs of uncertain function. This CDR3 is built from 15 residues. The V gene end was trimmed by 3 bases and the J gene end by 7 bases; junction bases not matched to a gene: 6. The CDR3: CARSSPGQGEQPQHF. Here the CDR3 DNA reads TGTGCCAGAAGCTCCCCGGGACAGGGGGAACAGCCCCAGCATTTT.

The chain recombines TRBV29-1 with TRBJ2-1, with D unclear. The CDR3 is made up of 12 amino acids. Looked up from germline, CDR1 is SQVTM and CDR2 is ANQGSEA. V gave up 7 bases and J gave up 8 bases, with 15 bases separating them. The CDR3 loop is CSAATGYDEQFF. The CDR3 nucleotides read TGCAGCGCCGCCACCGGGTACGATGAGCAGTTCTTC.

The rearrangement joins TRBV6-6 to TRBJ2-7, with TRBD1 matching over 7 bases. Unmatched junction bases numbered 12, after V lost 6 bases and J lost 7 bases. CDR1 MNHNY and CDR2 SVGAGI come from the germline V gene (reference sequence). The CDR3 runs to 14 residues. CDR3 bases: TGTGCCAGCAGGGAACAGGGGAATATTGGTGAGCAGTACTTC. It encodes CASREQGNIGEQYF.

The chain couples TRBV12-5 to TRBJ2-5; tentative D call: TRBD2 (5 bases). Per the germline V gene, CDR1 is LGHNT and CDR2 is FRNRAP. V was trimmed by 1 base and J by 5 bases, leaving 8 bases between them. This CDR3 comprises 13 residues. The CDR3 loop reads CASGLGVAETQYF. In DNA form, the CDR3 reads TGTGCTAGTGGTTTGGGAGTAGCGGAGACCCAGTACTTC.

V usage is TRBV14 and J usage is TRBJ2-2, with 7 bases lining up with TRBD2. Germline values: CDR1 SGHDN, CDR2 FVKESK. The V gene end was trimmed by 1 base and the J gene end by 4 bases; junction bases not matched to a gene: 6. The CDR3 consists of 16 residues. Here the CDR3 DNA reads TGTGCCAGCAGCCAAGTTGTTCTAGCGGCCACCGGGGAGCTGTTTTTT. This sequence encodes CASSQVVLAATGELFF.